This is a list of T cell receptor beta chains from one sample in a study of blood T cell repertoires in COVID-19. Measured with immunoSEQ multiplex PCR; TCRdb has only the in-frame clones, and not every one. The sample has some 450,000 clones, approximately 90% seen once. The sample comprised peripheral blood. These receptors were taken from a man aged 18-30 years with COVID-19, enrolled during active disease. Each CDR3 is given with its conserved first and last residue. The order of the fields is clone size, D gene, V gene, J gene, CDR3 DNA, CDR3 protein. The D gene is left open where the match is weak. Size values are once, few and many counts, or a class for expanded clones, and some rows have none.

NA	TRBD2	TRBV7-9	TRBJ2-1	TGTGCCAGCAGCCCCGAAGCGGGAGCGGGGGCCTCCTACAATGAGCAGTTCTTC	CASSPEAGAGASYNEQFF
NA	NA	TRBV20-1	TRBJ2-1	TGCAGTGCTAGTTTACAGGGCGGAGACAATGAGCAGTTCTTC	CSASLQGGDNEQFF
NA	TRBD2	TRBV30	TRBJ2-1	TGTGCCTGGAGTAGGGGAGGAGCGGGAGGGACACAGTTCTTC	CAWSRGGAGGTQFF
NA	NA	TRBV10-1	TRBJ2-5	TGCGCCAGCAGTGCGGCAGGGTCGGAGACCCAGTACTTC	CASSAAGSETQYF
NA	NA	TRBV10-1	TRBJ1-1	TGCGCCAGCAGTCCGGGGGTCCCCACTGAAGCTTTCTTT	CASSPGVPTEAFF
NA	NA	TRBV5-4	TRBJ1-4	TGTGCCAGCAGCTTGTTCGGGGGTACTAATGAAAAACTGTTTTTT	CASSLFGGTNEKLFF
NA	NA	TRBV11-3	TRBJ2-7	TGTGCCAGCAGCCGGGGGAACAGGGGCGAGCAGTACTTC	CASSRGNRGEQYF
once	TRBD2	TRBV4-1	TRBJ2-2	TGCGCCAGCAGCCAAGACGGCGGGGGGCTGGACACCGGGGAGCTGTTTTTT	CASSQDGGGLDTGELFF
NA	NA	TRBV4-1	TRBJ1-1	TGCGCCAGCAGCTTAAGTGAGGGCCCACACACTGAAGCTTTCTTT	CASSLSEGPHTEAFF
NA	NA	TRBV12-3/TRBV12-4	TRBJ2-3	TGTGCCAGCAGTAAAGGGGTAGATACGCAGTATTTT	CASSKGVDTQYF
NA	TRBD2	TRBV3-1/TRBV3-2	TRBJ2-1	TGTGCCAGCAGCCAAGAGGTTAGCGGGGAGCAGTTCTTC	CASSQEVSGEQFF
NA	TRBD2	TRBV6-5	TRBJ2-1	TGTGCCAGTCAAACTAGCGGGGGGTTCAATGAGCAGTTCTTC	CASQTSGGFNEQFF
NA	NA	TRBV14	TRBJ2-3	TGTGCCAGCAGCCCGCGACGAGGGAGGAATACGCAGTATTTT	CASSPRRGRNTQYF
NA	NA	TRBV5-1	TRBJ1-2	TGCGCCAGCAGCTTGGAGGGGAGGCTGTATGGCTACACCTTC	CASSLEGRLYGYTF
NA	NA	TRBV28	TRBJ2-4	TGTGCCAGCAGACAGGGTGCGGCTCAGTACTTC	CASRQGAAQYF
NA	NA	TRBV25-1	TRBJ2-7	TGTGCCAGCAGTGGACGACAGAGCTCCTACGAGCAGTACTTC	CASSGRQSSYEQYF
NA	NA	TRBV5-6	TRBJ1-3	TGTGCCAGCACCTCTACCTCTGGAAACACCATATATTTT	CASTSTSGNTIYF
NA	NA	TRBV12-3/TRBV12-4	TRBJ1-1	TGTGCCAGCAGAAACAGGGAGAACACTGAAGCTTTCTTT	CASRNRENTEAFF
NA	NA	TRBV28	TRBJ1-2	TGTGCCAGCAGTTTTTCGCAGGGGAATGGCTACACCTTC	CASSFSQGNGYTF
NA	NA	TRBV11-2	TRBJ1-2	TGTGCCAGCACCCTGGGGGCAACTAACTATGGCTACACCTTC	CASTLGATNYGYTF
NA	NA	TRBV4-1	TRBJ1-2	TGCGCCAGCAGCCAATCAGGGGCCCGGGCTGGCTACACCTTC	CASSQSGARAGYTF
NA	TRBD1	TRBV7-4	TRBJ1-1	TGTGCCAGCAGCTTAGGGAGGGACAGGCCTAGGACTGAAGCTTTCTTT	CASSLGRDRPRTEAFF
NA	TRBD1	TRBV28	TRBJ1-4	TGTGCCAGCAGTTTATCCCCGGGACAGCAGATGCGAAAACTGTTTTTT	CASSLSPGQQMRKLFF
NA	TRBD2	TRBV13	TRBJ2-5	TGTGCCAGCAGCTCACTAGCGGCCGTCCAAGAGACCCAGTACTTC	CASSSLAAVQETQYF
few	NA	TRBV4-2	TRBJ1-5	TGTGCCAGCAGCCAAGAGGAGGATCAGCCCCAGCATTTT	CASSQEEDQPQHF
NA	TRBD1	TRBV15	TRBJ2-7	TGTGCCACCAGCATAACGACAGGGGCGGGCGAGCAGTACTTC	CATSITTGAGEQYF
NA	NA	TRBV27	TRBJ2-3	TGTGCCAGCAGGGAGGGCCTTGGAGCAGATACGCAGTATTTT	CASREGLGADTQYF
once	NA	TRBV7-9	TRBJ1-3	TGTGCCAGCAGCTTACCACAGGGTTCTGGAAACACCATATATTTT	CASSLPQGSGNTIYF